The 21 T cell receptor beta chains in this list originate from one sample, sequenced in a study of blood T cell repertoires in COVID-19. Measured with immunoSEQ multiplex PCR; TCRdb has only the in-frame clones, and not every one. Here the sample spans hundreds of thousands of clones, under 95% being singletons. The source material was PBMCs or T cells enriched from blood (not recorded which). Every receptor here comes from a man aged 55-75 years who had recovered from COVID-19.

CDR3 nucleotide sequence: TGTGCCAGCAGTGAAGCGACCACTAGCGCCTACAATGAGCAGTTCTTC. The encoded protein is CASSEATTSAYNEQFF. The gene calls are TRBV2 and TRBJ2-1; 7 positions agree with TRBD2. There are 16 residues in the CDR3. Germline CDR1 is SNHLY and CDR2 is FYNNEI. V trimming: 0 bases; J trimming: 2 bases; junction bases outside the gene matches: 4.

The CDR3 spells CASRPGSGEQFF. In DNA form, the CDR3 reads TGTGCCAGCAGACCAGGGTCAGGTGAGCAGTTCTTC. V and J are TRBV6-5 and TRBJ2-1, with D tentatively TRBD1 (5 bases). Trimming shortened V by 6 bases and J by 9 bases, and 12 bases separated the two germline ends. CDR1 is MNHEY, CDR2 SVGAGI, per germline. The CDR3 has 12 residues.

This clone occurred a few times. This chain joins TRBV2 and TRBJ2-1; TRBD2 is a possible D gene (6 bases). Trimming removed 8 bases at V and 4 bases at J, with 12 bases between. Per germline, CDR1 SNHLY and CDR2 FYNNEI. CDR3 length: 13 residues. The CDR3 here is CASLGAGYNEQFF. The DNA for the CDR3 is TGTGCCAGCCTAGGGGCGGGGTACAATGAGCAGTTCTTC.

This clone was observed a few times. The genes are TRBV24-1 and TRBJ2-1, with D tentatively TRBD2 (6 bases). V was cut by 9 bases and J by 9 bases, with 17 bases left in between. The germline V gene encodes CDR1 KGHDR and CDR2 SFDVKD. The CDR3 extends over 13 amino acids. In DNA, the CDR3 is TGTGCCACCCGGGATGGGGGGATAGGTGAGCAGTTCTTC. Its translation is CATRDGGIGEQFF.

Concerning this clone itself: The sample holds other DNA sequences that translate to the same CDR3. The chain uses TRBV5-1 and TRBJ2-7; unclear D gene. The CDR3 runs 11 residues. V lost 4 bases and J 3 bases, leaving 5 bases between the germline ends. The V gene's germline CDR1 is SGHRS and CDR2 YFSETQ. The CDR3 protein is CASSPGYEQYF. CDR3 nucleotides: TGCGCCAGCAGCCCGGGCTACGAGCAGTACTTC.

This clone was picked up one time. The chain combines TRBV28 with TRBJ1-1; D uncertain. The CDR3 totals 13 residues. Germline CDR1 and CDR2: MDHEN and SYDVKM. Trimming took off 5 bases at V and 1 base at J, with 8 bases between the two ends. CDR3 loop: CASSLPGNTEAFF. CDR3 DNA: TGTGCCAGCAGTCTACCAGGGAACACTGAAGCTTTCTTT.

J is TRBJ2-4 and V is TRBV5-8; TRBD1 might be the D (6 bases). The CDR3 sequence is 14 residues long. The germline V and J ends were trimmed by 4 bases and 2 bases, with 10 bases remaining between them. Germline loops: CDR1 SGHTS, CDR2 YDEGEE. The CDR3 DNA follows: TGTGCCAGCAGCAGGGGGACCCCCAAAAACATTCAGTACTTC. It translates to CASSRGTPKNIQYF.

This chain links TRBV7-2 with TRBJ1-4; D is ambiguous. V was clipped by 5 bases and J by 1 base, with 8 bases between them. The CDR3 contains 14 residues. Germline CDR1 is SGHTA and CDR2 is FQGNSA. The CDR3 here is CASSTAITNEKLFF. CDR3 DNA: TGTGCCAGCAGCACAGCTATAACTAATGAAAAACTGTTTTTT.

This sequence joins TRBV18 and TRBJ2-3, with 9 positions matching TRBD2. The CDR3 sequence is 16 residues long. J lost 1 base, V lost 3 bases, and 5 bases had no gene match. From germline, CDR1 is KGHSH and CDR2 LQKENI. The DNA for the CDR3 is TGTGCCAGCTCACCCTCTCAGCGGGGGGGCACAGATACGCAGTATTTT. Amino acids: CASSPSQRGGTDTQYF.

There are a few counts of this clone. The V and J genes are TRBV18 and TRBJ1-1; 10 bases align to TRBD1. V gave up 0 bases and J gave up 5 bases; unmatched junction bases: 3. This CDR3 spans 15 amino acids. Germline loops: CDR1 KGHSH, CDR2 LQKENI. The CDR3 region is CASSPPGTGETEAFF. DNA for the CDR3: TGTGCCAGCTCACCACCCGGGACAGGGGAGACTGAAGCTTTCTTT. Drawing the rest from reference TRBV18 and TRBJ1-1, the complete variable domain is NAGVMQNPRHLVRRRGQEARLRCSPMKGHSHVYWYRQLPEEGLKFMVYLQKENIIDESGMPKERFSAEFPKEGPSILRIQQVVRGDSAAYFCASSPPGTGETEAFFGQGTRLTVV.

This clone is classed as medium-sized. The chain uses TRBV11-2 and TRBJ2-7; 7 positions match TRBD1. The germline gives CDR1 SGHAT, CDR2 FQNNGV. The V gene end was trimmed by 4 bases and the J gene end by 4 bases; junction bases not matched to a gene: 10. CDR3 length: 15 amino acids. The CDR3 nucleotides read TGTGCCAGCAGCTCGGGACAGCCTTGGGTTTACGAGCAGTACTTC. Translated: CASSSGQPWVYEQYF.

This clone was found a few times. The genes are TRBV19 and TRBJ1-1; D is possibly TRBD1 (5 bases). Germline CDR1 LNHDA, CDR2 SQIVND (reference sequence). The V end lost 0 bases, the J end lost 1 base, and 18 bases lay between the germline ends. CDR3 length: 18 residues. CDR3 sequence (DNA): TGTGCCAGTAGTATAGATCTTGTGGTTGGGGGGAGGAACACTGAAGCTTTCTTT. Its protein is CASSIDLVVGGRNTEAFF.

The rearrangement joins TRBV19 to TRBJ1-1; D is uncertain. This CDR3 region has 16 residues. Germline V gives CDR1 LNHDA, CDR2 SQIVND (reference sequence). V gave up 3 bases and J gave up 0 bases, with 14 bases separating them. CDR3 in DNA: TGTGCCAGTAGTATCCTCCGACAAGCCATGAACACTGAAGCTTTCTTT. Its translation is CASSILRQAMNTEAFF.

This clone showed up just a few times. This chain connects TRBV18 to TRBJ1-6; tentative D call: TRBD1 (5 bases). Germline assignment: CDR1 KGHSH and CDR2 LQKENI. This CDR3 contains 13 residues. Trimming pared 3 bases from V and 5 bases from J, leaving 5 bases between. The CDR3, as DNA: TGTGCCAGCTCACCGACAGATAATTCACCCCTCCACTTT. Its translation is CASSPTDNSPLHF.

Points on this clone: The identical CDR3 is also encoded by other nucleotide sequences in the sample. V and J are TRBV7-9 and TRBJ2-7; possibly TRBD2 for D (6 bases). CDR3 length equals 14 residues. Trimming took off 4 bases at V and 2 bases at J, with 12 bases between the two ends. CDR1 and CDR2 (germline): SEHNR, FQNEAQ (reference sequence). CDR3 amino acids: CASSSGTGAYEQYF. CDR3 bases: TGTGCCAGCAGCTCAGGGACTGGAGCCTACGAGCAGTACTTC.

This chain connects TRBV7-9 to TRBJ1-1; TRBD1 matches at 7 bases. This CDR3 region has 16 residues. V dropped 3 bases and J dropped 2; count of bases not matched to a gene: 9. Per germline, CDR1 SEHNR and CDR2 FQNEAQ (reference sequence). CDR3 residues: CASSFWVGTENTEAFF. As DNA, the CDR3 is TGTGCCAGCAGCTTCTGGGTCGGGACAGAAAACACTGAAGCTTTCTTT.

This chain joins TRBV6-6 and TRBJ1-4, with D unresolved. CDR1 is MNHNY and CDR2 is SVGAGI in the germline V gene (reference sequence). This CDR3 comprises 12 residues. Trimming stripped 6 bases from V and 5 bases from J, with 7 bases between. The CDR3 spells CASRGRNEKLFF. Here the CDR3 DNA reads TGTGCCAGCAGGGGCAGAAATGAAAAACTGTTTTTT.

This clone was detected once. A read error may account for a junction end that differs from germline. The chain is built from TRBV23-1 and TRBJ1-1; D ambiguous. TRBV23-1 is an ORF; its function is uncertain. The CDR3 spans 19 residues. The CDR3 reads CASSHREAISRSANAEAFF. CDR3 nucleotide sequence: TGCGCCAGCAGTCATAGGGAGGCCATTTCTCGATCGGCGAACGCTGAAGCTTTCTTT.

The chain uses TRBV12-5 and TRBJ2-3; TRBD2 aligns across 9 bases. Per germline, CDR1 LGHNT and CDR2 FRNRAP. The CDR3 sequence is 15 residues long. J lost 6 bases, V lost 6 bases, and 10 bases had no gene match. The CDR3 loop is CASGRFSGTSDTQYF. CDR3 nucleotide sequence: TGTGCTAGTGGGCGCTTTAGCGGGACTAGCGATACGCAGTATTTT.

The chain couples TRBV2 to TRBJ2-2; perhaps TRBD1 as D (5 bases). Germline V lookup: CDR1 SNHLY, CDR2 FYNNEI. The V and J ends lost 10 bases and 0 bases respectively, with 15 bases between them. The CDR3 runs to 15 residues. The CDR3, as DNA: TGTGCCACGAGTAGGGGTGCTACGAACACCGGGGAGCTGTTTTTT. Translated: CATSRGATNTGELFF.

Details on this clone: One end of the junction varies from germline; a read error may be responsible. V usage is TRBV23-1 and J usage is TRBJ1-2, with TRBD1 as a possible D gene (6 bases). TRBV23-1 is an ORF; its function is uncertain. This CDR3 region has 17 residues. The CDR3 nucleotides read TGCGCCAGCAGCCAATTATCGGGCAGGGGCGGTAACTATGGCTACACCTTC. Its protein is CASSQLSGRGGNYGYTF.